This TCR beta chain was captured by sequencing in a study of Tregs in tolerant kidney transplant recipients. Study observations and caveats: The small number of patients limits these findings pending further validation.

Libraries were prepared by immunoSEQ multiplex PCR; TCRdb keeps only in-frame clonotypes and omits some of them. The sample consists of 54,000 or so clones, around 93% of them appearing once. Mixed chimerism was transient after nonmyeloablative marrow transplants from related graft donors. V shed 1 base and J shed 2 bases, with 14 bases lying between them. The V gene's germline CDR1 is LGHNA and CDR2 YSLEER. The CDR3 loop spans 16 amino acids. Remarks on this clone: Its antigen remains unknown.

The receptor's source is a human patient who received a combined kidney and bone marrow transplant. A share of the T cells may be of graft donor origin. The sample in question was CD8+ T cells from blood (PBMCs), obtained 24 months after the transplant. The chain has TRBV4-3 and TRBJ2-5; the D gene is possibly TRBD1 (5 bases). The CDR3 spells CASSQVRVGVQETQYF. Written as DNA, the CDR3 is TGCGCCAGCAGCCAAGTACGGGTAGGGGTGCAAGAGACCCAGTACTTC.